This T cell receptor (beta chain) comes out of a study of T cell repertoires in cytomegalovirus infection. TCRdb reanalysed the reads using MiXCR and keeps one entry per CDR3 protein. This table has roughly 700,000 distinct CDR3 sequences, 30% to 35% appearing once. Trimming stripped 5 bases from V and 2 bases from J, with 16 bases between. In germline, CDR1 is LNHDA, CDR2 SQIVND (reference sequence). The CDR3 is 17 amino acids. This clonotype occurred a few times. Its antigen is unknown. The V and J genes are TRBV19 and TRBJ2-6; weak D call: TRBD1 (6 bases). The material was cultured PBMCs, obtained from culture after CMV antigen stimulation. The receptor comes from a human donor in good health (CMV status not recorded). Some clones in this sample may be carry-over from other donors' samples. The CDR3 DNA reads TGTGCCAGTAGTCCACGCGCAGGGGTACCTGGGGCCAACGTCCTGACTTTC. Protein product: CASSPRAGVPGANVLTF.